The clone carrying this T cell receptor beta chain occurred a few times. V dropped 5 bases and J dropped 0; count of bases not matched to a gene: 8. Looked up from germline, CDR1 is MNHNY and CDR2 is SVGAGI (reference sequence). This CDR3 region has 17 residues. Original processing notes: Reference gene primer amplification in the assay estimated nucleated cell counts. Method: immunoSEQ multiplex PCR; TCRdb's copy keeps in-frame clones and lacks some. V, J and clone size are taken as reported in that table, and D and trimming were inferred from the DNA itself. In the table there are approximately 49,000 clones, about 88% of which are singletons. These data originate in a study of blood T cell repertoires in COVID-19. Overall study: PBMCs, B-cell-depleted T cells, or T cells were the source of the cDNA or gDNA that made up the material.

The V gene is TRBV6-6, the J gene TRBJ1-4; 8 bases line up with TRBD1. The source material was peripheral blood. This clonotype was sampled from a man aged 45 to 65 with acute or convalescent COVID-19. The CDR3 here is CASSLLDRGATNEKLFF. In DNA form, the CDR3 reads TGTGCCAGCAGTCTACTTGACAGGGGTGCAACTAATGAAAAACTGTTTTTT.